The 26 T cell receptor beta chains reported below all come from one sample, sequenced in a study of CD8 T cells in Susac syndrome. The RNA, 0.5 to 1 ug, was put through reverse transcription using random hexamers. MiXCR was run by TCRdb on the immunoSEQ multiplex PCR reads, yielding one entry per CDR3 protein. This table has fewer than 95,000 distinct CDR3 sequences, approximately 96% appearing once. Material for sequencing was CD8+ T cells from PBMCs. The source of these receptors is a human donor with Susac syndrome.

This sequence joins TRBV19 and TRBJ1-1; maybe TRBD1 (6 bases). Germline-derived CDR1 and CDR2 are LNHDA and SQIVND (reference sequence). The CDR3 sequence is 15 residues long. The germline V and J ends were trimmed by 6 bases and 4 bases, with 18 bases remaining between them. The CDR3 reads CASSRGQNKGTEAFF. As DNA, the CDR3 is TGTGCCAGTAGCAGGGGCCAGAATAAGGGCACTGAAGCTTTCTTT.

The V and J genes are TRBV6-2 or TRBV6-3 and TRBJ1-5; no clear D. This CDR3 region has 15 residues. V was trimmed by 2 bases and J by 2 bases, leaving 10 bases between them. The germline V gene encodes CDR1 MNHEY and CDR2 SVGEGT. The CDR3 reads CASSYGGIGNQPQHF. CDR3 sequence (DNA): TGTGCCAGCAGTTACGGTGGAATTGGCAATCAGCCCCAGCATTTT.

CDR3 sequence reads: CAWSLRGRRKPEAFF. The CDR3, as DNA: TGTGCCTGGAGTCTTCGGGGACGGAGGAAACCTGAAGCTTTCTTT. This chain links TRBV30 with TRBJ1-1; maybe TRBD1 (5 bases). From germline, CDR1 is GTSNPN and CDR2 SVGIG (reference sequence). The CDR3 sequence is 15 residues long. Trimming stripped 2 bases from V and 6 bases from J, with 19 bases between.

V usage is TRBV28 and J usage is TRBJ2-7; D is unresolved. The CDR3 runs 13 residues. Trimming stripped 3 bases from V and 3 bases from J, with 9 bases between. Germline-derived CDR1 and CDR2 are MDHEN and SYDVKM. The CDR3 here is CASSFRVYYEQYF. Written as DNA, the CDR3 is TGTGCCAGCAGTTTTCGGGTATACTACGAGCAGTACTTC.

The chain links TRBV2 to TRBJ2-3; 8 bases line up with TRBD2. The V gene's germline CDR1 is SNHLY and CDR2 FYNNEI. The CDR3 sequence is 15 residues long. Losses at the gene ends were 3 bases for V and 2 bases for J; bases not matched to a gene: 4. The CDR3 DNA follows: TGTGCCAGCAGTGACGGGGGGGGCCCCACAGATACGCAGTATTTT. Encoded protein: CASSDGGGPTDTQYF. Full variable domain (outside the CDR3, taken from reference TRBV2 and TRBJ2-3): EPEVTQTPSHQVTQMGQEVILRCVPISNHLYFYWYRQILGQKVEFLVSFYNNEISEKSEIFDDQFSVERPDGSNFTLKIRSTKLEDSAMYFCASSDGGGPTDTQYFGPGTRLTVL.

The genes are TRBV4-3 and TRBJ2-1; TRBD2 agrees at 12 bases. Trimming removed 1 base from V and 6 bases from J; junction bases left unmatched: 7. The CDR3 extends over 17 amino acids. Germline assignment: CDR1 LGHNA and CDR2 YSLEER. CDR3 coding DNA: TGCGCCAGCAGCCAAGGGTCTCTAGCGGGGGGGGGCAATGAGCAGTTCTTC. This gives the protein CASSQGSLAGGGNEQFF.

The rearrangement links TRBV5-1 to TRBJ2-2; D gene ambiguous. Germline values: CDR1 SGHRS, CDR2 YFSETQ. The V end was cut by 4 bases, the J end by 7 bases, with 5 bases between. The CDR3 is 11 amino acids. Here the CDR3 reads CASSDFGELFF. The CDR3 DNA reads as TGCGCCAGCAGCGATTTCGGGGAGCTGTTTTTT.

The rearrangement joins TRBV9 to TRBJ1-6; no definite D call. The CDR3 runs 14 residues. The germline V gene has CDR1 SGDLS and CDR2 YYNGEE. Trimming shortened V by 3 bases and J by 7 bases, and 11 bases separated the two germline ends. CDR3: CASSAAPGNSPLHF. The CDR3 DNA sequence: TGTGCCAGCAGCGCGGCCCCCGGGAATTCACCCCTCCACTTT.

The DNA for the CDR3 is TGTGCCAGCAGCTTAGACGGGGGAGGAACTGAAGCTTTCTTT. Translating it yields CASSLDGGGTEAFF. The rearrangement joins TRBV7-2 to TRBJ1-1, with D possibly being TRBD1 (5 bases). V dropped 1 base and J dropped 5 bases, with 11 bases sitting between them. The CDR3 has 14 amino acids. Looked up from germline, CDR1 is SGHTA and CDR2 is FQGNSA.

This chain connects TRBV3-1 to TRBJ2-2; no definite D call. The CDR3 extends over 14 amino acids. V gave up 1 base and J gave up 4 bases, with 7 bases separating them. From germline, CDR1 is LGHDT and CDR2 YNNKEL (reference sequence). CDR3 protein: CASSQGGSTGELFF. Written as DNA, the CDR3 is TGTGCCAGCAGCCAAGGAGGTTCCACCGGGGAGCTGTTTTTT.

As for this clonotype: At one of its ends the junction is not consistent with the germline gene, which may arise from a read error. The rearrangement joins TRBV29-1 to TRBJ1-2; TRBD1 aligns across 8 bases. CDR3 length: 11 amino acids. CDR1 is SQVTM and CDR2 is ANQGSEA in the germline V gene. The DNA of the CDR3 is TGCAGCGTAGAAGACAGGGGCGGCTACACCTTC. Encoded protein: CSVEDRGGYTF.

This chain uses TRBV5-6 with TRBJ2-5; D not certain. This CDR3 contains 14 residues. The V end was cut by 0 bases, the J end by 1 base, with 7 bases between. Germline loops: CDR1 SGHDT, CDR2 YYEEEE. The CDR3 loop is CASSLDGFQETQYF. In DNA form, the CDR3 reads TGTGCCAGCAGCTTGGATGGCTTCCAAGAGACCCAGTACTTC.

The chain combines TRBV12-3 or TRBV12-4 with TRBJ2-5, with D unresolved. The CDR3 is 14 residues long. Trimming removed 5 bases from V and 2 bases from J, with 12 bases in between. The CDR3 sequence: CASSRSGEQETQYF. The CDR3 DNA reads as TGTGCCAGCAGTCGTTCAGGAGAGCAAGAGACCCAGTACTTC.

V gene TRBV7-2 combines with J gene TRBJ2-3, with 8 positions matching TRBD2. Germline CDR1 and CDR2: SGHTA and FQGNSA. V dropped 3 bases and J dropped 6; count of bases not matched to a gene: 5. The CDR3 spans 14 residues. CDR3 amino acids: CASSFGLAEDTQYF. CDR3 nucleotides: TGTGCCAGCAGCTTCGGACTAGCTGAGGATACGCAGTATTTT.

This chain joins TRBV6-5 and TRBJ2-3, with D hard to call. Trimming took 5 bases from V and 0 from J, leaving 3 bases between them. Germline lookup yields CDR1 MNHEY and CDR2 SVGAGI. The CDR3 contains 12 residues. The DNA for the CDR3 is TGTGCCAGCAGTGACAGCACAGATACGCAGTATTTT. Translating gives CASSDSTDTQYF.

CDR3 sequence: CSARDSWGSHGAFF. The CDR3 region has the DNA TGCAGTGCTAGAGATTCATGGGGGTCGCACGGAGCTTTCTTT. V gene TRBV20-1 combines with J gene TRBJ1-1; D may be TRBD1 (5 bases). The germline V gene encodes CDR1 DFQATT and CDR2 SNEGSKA (reference sequence). The CDR3 is 14 residues long. The V end was cut by 0 bases, the J end by 10 bases, with 18 bases between.

CDR3 DNA sequence: TGTGCCAGCAGCCAAGGTGCTGCTAACTATGGCTACACCTTC. Translated, it gives CASSQGAANYGYTF. This rearrangement joins TRBV3-1 to TRBJ1-2; D gene uncertain. This CDR3 region has 14 residues. Germline V lookup: CDR1 LGHDT, CDR2 YNNKEL (reference sequence). The ends were cut back, 1 base at V and 0 bases at J, with 6 bases in the middle. The full variable domain, in which reference TRBV3-1 and TRBJ1-2 provide the parts outside the CDR3, is DTAVSQTPKYLVTQMGNDKSIKCEQNLGHDTMYWYKQDSKKFLKIMFSYNNKELIINETVPNRFSPKSPDKAHLNLHINSLELGDSAVYFCASSQGAANYGYTFGSGTRLTVV.

This chain links TRBV19 with TRBJ1-5; D may be TRBD1 (6 bases). Germline values: CDR1 LNHDA, CDR2 SQIVND (reference sequence). This CDR3 is built from 11 residues. Between the trimmed V and J ends, which lost 7 bases and 11 bases, there was a span of 12 bases. The CDR3 DNA follows: TGTGCCAGTAAGGGGAGGGGGTCCCAGCATTTT. Encoded protein: CASKGRGSQHF.

The rearrangement uses TRBV20-1 and TRBJ2-7, with TRBD1 matching over 9 bases. V shed 0 bases, J shed 1 base, and the junction held 4 bases outside the gene matches. The CDR3 length is 15 residues. CDR1 and CDR2 (germline): DFQATT, SNEGSKA (reference sequence). The CDR3, as DNA: TGCAGTGCTAGAGATCACGGGACAGGGTCCTACGAGCAGTACTTC. As protein: CSARDHGTGSYEQYF.

The chain uses TRBV7-6 and TRBJ2-3; a weak D match, TRBD2 (6 bases). Germline CDR1 SGHVS, CDR2 FNYEAQ. This CDR3 comprises 16 residues. V lost 3 bases and J 3 bases, leaving 16 bases between the germline ends. CDR3 nucleotides: TGTGCCAGCAGCTTTCTGTCTAGCGAACCTACAGATACGCAGTATTTT. It codes for CASSFLSSEPTDTQYF.

The chain combines TRBV10-2 with TRBJ1-1; TRBD1 agrees at 8 bases. V gave up 5 bases and J gave up 0 bases; unmatched junction bases: 8. Per germline, CDR1 WSHSY and CDR2 SAAADI. The CDR3 contains 16 residues. The CDR3 nucleotides are TGCGCCAGCAGTTACGGGACAGGCGGACTGAACACTGAAGCTTTCTTT. Translated: CASSYGTGGLNTEAFF.

This chain joins TRBV5-4 and TRBJ2-3; TRBD1 matches 8 bases. The CDR3 extends over 15 amino acids. The ends lost 4 bases at V and 3 bases at J; junction bases unmatched: 7. CDR1 SGHNT and CDR2 YYREEE come from the germline V gene (reference sequence). In DNA, the CDR3 is TGTGCCAGCAGCAACCCGACAGGGGCAACAGATACGCAGTATTTT. Residues: CASSNPTGATDTQYF.

CDR3 bases: TGTGCCAGCAGTGAAGCCGGAAGCGGGGGGGCCTTGGGAGATACGCAGTATTTT. This sequence encodes CASSEAGSGGALGDTQYF. The rearrangement links TRBV2 to TRBJ2-3, with 10 bases that match TRBD2. Germline CDR1 is SNHLY and CDR2 is FYNNEI. The length of the CDR3 is 18 residues. The J segment lost 5 bases and the V segment lost 0 bases, leaving 11 bases of the junction unmatched.

This chain links TRBV7-2 with TRBJ1-5, with 7 positions matching TRBD1. CDR1 SGHTA and CDR2 FQGNSA come from the germline V gene. Trimming took 4 bases from V and 4 from J; bases not matched to a gene: 7. This CDR3 has 15 amino acids. DNA of the CDR3: TGTGCCAGCAGCTCCCGACAGGGCCCTAATCAGCCCCAGCATTTT. Its protein product is CASSSRQGPNQPQHF.

Concerning this clonotype itself: One junction end disagrees with the germline gene, perhaps due to a read error. This chain uses TRBV11-2 with TRBJ2-7; D gene ambiguous. The CDR3 loop spans 13 amino acids. Germline CDR1 is SGHAT and CDR2 is FQNNGV. This CDR3 is CASRKIGSHEQYF. Written as DNA, the CDR3 is TGTGCCAGCAGGAAAATAGGCTCCCACGAGCAGTACTTC.

The table lists this clonotype with a count of one. V gene TRBV7-8 combines with J gene TRBJ2-5, with D possibly being TRBD2 (6 bases). V lost 5 bases and J 1 base, leaving 17 bases between the germline ends. The CDR3 runs 16 residues. From germline, CDR1 is SGHVS and CDR2 FQNEAQ. CDR3 DNA sequence: TGTGCCAGCAGCCCTAATGGGCCGGGGGTCCAAGAGACCCAGTACTTC. Protein sequence: CASSPNGPGVQETQYF.